This T cell receptor (beta chain) was sequenced during a study of shared clonotypes between healthy human individuals (dated by TCRdb to about 2020). In the study overall: The cohort comprised a couple of women and a few men aged 18 to 49 years. To estimate repertoire size and how much clonotypes are shared between individuals, the study performed deep sequencing of blood TCR repertoires from a few healthy adults. To increase sequencing depth and limit assay-specific biases, different laboratories used diverse techniques to prepare libraries and sequence TCR repertoires. Leukapheresis yielded between about 0.9 and 9.5 billion PBMCs per donor. Overall study results and their limits: Pairwise subsampling indicated that sequencing depth was expected to affect the degree of clonotype sharing among donors. Because the study included a small number of donors, the genetic and exposure-history diversity represented was limited. Only blood was sampled, and tissue TCR repertoires likely differ from those in blood.

The donors were healthy, HIV-negative adults with no recently reported acute infections or vaccinations. All donors were Caucasian adults living in Nashville, Tennessee, USA. For unsorted samples, some 87 million PBMCs were counted, and genomic DNA was extracted using the QIAamp DNA Blood Mini kit. After blood collection by leukapheresis, PBMCs were isolated using Ficoll-Histopaque density gradient centrifugation and then cryopreserved in the vapor phase of liquid nitrogen. In regard to this clone: Its antigen has not been determined. Base qualities are not at hand, and no much larger clone is one base apart.

Based on the germline V gene, the CDR1 and CDR2 sequences are SGHTS and YDEGEE. At the junction V is shortened by 1 base and J by 0 bases, with 4 bases in between. The CDR3 holds 14 amino acids from the cysteine to the phenylalanine. Only the CDR3 region is kept as DNA, spanning 42 bases read in frame from base 1. TCR CDR3 regions were amplified from genomic DNA by multiplex PCR using the deep immunoSEQ assay. Extracted genomic DNA from each cell subset was spread evenly across all wells of several immunoSEQ 96-well plates, with each plate serving as a replicate. For unsorted PBMC, each replicate PCR was loaded with approximately 0.3 ug genomic DNA, equivalent to around 30,000 T cell genomes. Unsorted PBMC genomic DNA was sequenced across ten immunoSEQ deep assay plates. Purified libraries were measured with a Qubit 3.0 fluorometer, size-checked on a Bioanalyzer 2100, and measured again with the KAPA Library Quantification kit. Every immunoSEQ 96-well plate was sequenced on a separate single-read 150-cycle Illumina NextSeq 550 flow cell. On the authors' methods: Because the immunoSEQ output included only junctional sequences and no quality scores, the filtering could not be the same as the filtering used for full-length reads. Sequences were annotated with PyIR, a Python wrapper for IgBLAST v1.9, and V/J genes and CDR3 were assigned using IMGT germline references. Reads with weak V/J assignments (E-value above 1e-6), missing CDR3, stop codons, out-of-frame junctions, or ambiguous translated residues were removed. V3J clonotypes were defined by identical inferred V gene, J gene, and CDR3 amino acid sequence. The percentage overlap between two repertoires was calculated by dividing the number of shared unique clonotypes by the size of the smaller repertoire. Richness of each repertoire was evaluated using RTK rarefaction, the Chao1 estimator, and Recon v2.1 estimates of unobserved clonotypes. Sourced from immuneACCESS, this table was stored by TCRdb with only in-frame sequences that have V and J called. A share of the clones is absent; for the studies checked, an unresolved V gene accounts for under half, and the remainder has no known explanation. The V and J calls and the clone size are those of that table, but D and trimming were determined from the DNA. Within this sample are hundreds of thousands of clones, with 76% of them counted one time only. About an eighth of the sample comes from the top ten.

The receptor chain draws on TRBV5-8 and TRBJ2-2; no D segment can be confidently identified. The source is a woman aged 40 to 50 in good health. Some clones in this sample may be carry-over from other donors' samples. Sequences were obtained from PBMCs. The bases read TGTGCCAGCAGCTTGTACGCGAACACCGGGGAGCTGTTTTTT. This gives the protein CASSLYANTGELFF.